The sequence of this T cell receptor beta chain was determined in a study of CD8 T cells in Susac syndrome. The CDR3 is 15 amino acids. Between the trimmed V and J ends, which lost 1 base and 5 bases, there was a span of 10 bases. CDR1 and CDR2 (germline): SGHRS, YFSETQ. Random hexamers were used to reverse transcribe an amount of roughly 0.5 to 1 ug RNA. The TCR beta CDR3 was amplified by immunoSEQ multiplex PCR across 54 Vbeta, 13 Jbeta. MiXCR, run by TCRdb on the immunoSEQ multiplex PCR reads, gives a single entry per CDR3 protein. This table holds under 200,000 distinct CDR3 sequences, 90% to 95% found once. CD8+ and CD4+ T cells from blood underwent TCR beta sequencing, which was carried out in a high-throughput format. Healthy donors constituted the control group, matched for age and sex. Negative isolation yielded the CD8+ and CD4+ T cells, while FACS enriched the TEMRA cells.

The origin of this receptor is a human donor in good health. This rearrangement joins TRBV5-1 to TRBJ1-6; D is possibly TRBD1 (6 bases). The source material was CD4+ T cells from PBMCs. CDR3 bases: TGCGCCAGCAGCTTGACCGGGGGCGATAATTCACCCCTCCACTTT. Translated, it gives CASSLTGGDNSPLHF.